Presented here are 15 T cell receptor beta chains from one specimen sequenced in a study of T cell repertoires in cytomegalovirus infection. These TCRs are of unknown antigen specificity. TCRdb re-called the reads with MiXCR, one entry per CDR3 protein. The sample contains about 920,000 distinct CDR3 sequences, 31% of which appear only once. Sequenced material: cultured CD8+ T cells from PBMCs, taken from culture after CMV antigen stimulation. Receptors were obtained from a human donor in good health (CMV status not recorded). Some clones in this sample may be carry-over from other donors' samples.

The V and J genes are TRBV29-1 and TRBJ2-5; no clear D. The germline CDR1 and CDR2 sequences are SQVTM and ANQGSEA. CDR3 size: 12 residues. V dropped 7 bases and J dropped 0 bases, with 9 bases sitting between them. The CDR3 loop reads CSGEEDQETQYF. CDR3 DNA: TGCAGCGGAGAGGAAGACCAAGAGACCCAGTACTTC.

The chain employs TRBV10-1 and TRBJ2-7; the match to TRBD2 covers 7 bases. From germline, CDR1 is WNHNN and CDR2 SYGVQD (reference sequence). This CDR3 is built from 14 residues. V lost 0 bases, J lost 5 bases, and 4 bases stayed unmatched. This CDR3 reads CASSESHRGDEQYF. CDR3 nucleotide sequence: TGCGCCAGCAGTGAGTCCCACCGGGGGGACGAGCAGTACTTC.

In its sample, this clonotype was seen many times. The chain has TRBV7-6 and TRBJ2-1; no reliable D call. CDR3 length: 16 residues. Deletions cut 5 bases from V and 3 bases from J, with 17 bases between. Per the germline V gene, CDR1 is SGHVS and CDR2 is FNYEAQ. The CDR3 DNA is TGTGCCAGCAGCCCCGAGGTACACTACGTCTACAATGAGCAGTTCTTC. Translating it yields CASSPEVHYVYNEQFF.

This rearrangement joins TRBV7-2 to TRBJ2-7, with TRBD1 matching over 8 bases. The germline gives CDR1 SGHTA, CDR2 FQGNSA. The CDR3 runs to 15 residues. The J segment lost 4 bases and the V segment lost 0 bases, leaving 5 bases of the junction unmatched. This CDR3 is CASSLARTGNYEQYV. The CDR3 nucleotides are TGTGCCAGCAGCTTAGCCCGGACAGGGAATTACGAGCAGTACGTC.

This clonotype was counted between two and nine times. This chain connects TRBV4-1 to TRBJ1-6, with D possibly being TRBD1 (6 bases). Germline CDR1 reads MGHRA; CDR2 reads YSYEKL. The CDR3 contains 15 residues. Trimming removed 2 bases at V and 6 bases at J, with 11 bases between. The CDR3 here is CASSQYEQGNSPLHF. CDR3 DNA sequence: TGCGCCAGCAGCCAATATGAACAGGGTAATTCACCCCTCCACTTT.

This clonotype appeared a few times. The chain employs TRBV27 and TRBJ2-7; D is unclear. CDR3 length equals 12 residues. The V and J ends lost 8 bases and 3 bases respectively, with 11 bases between them. Per germline, CDR1 MNHEY and CDR2 SMNVEV (reference sequence). The CDR3 DNA reads TGTGCCAGCGCCTCGGAGCTCTACGAGCAGTACTTC. The encoded protein is CASASELYEQYF.

This clonotype was observed a few times. The gene calls are TRBV20-1 and TRBJ2-7; 10 nucleotides agree with TRBD2. Per germline, CDR1 DFQATT and CDR2 SNEGSKA (reference sequence). The CDR3 totals 16 residues. V shed 6 bases, J shed 2 bases, and the junction held 13 bases outside the gene matches. CDR3 DNA sequence: TGCAGTGCGGCCGGGATCACTAGCGGGGAAACCTACGAGCAGTACTTC. It codes for CSAAGITSGETYEQYF.

CDR3 residues: CASSYSDGTGDEETQYF. The CDR3 nucleotides read TGTGCCAGCAGTTACTCGGACGGGACGGGAGACGAAGAGACCCAGTACTTC. The chain is built from TRBV6-8 and TRBJ2-5; perhaps TRBD2 as D (6 bases). This CDR3 comprises 17 residues. Germline CDR1 reads MNHGY; CDR2 reads SAAAGT. V was shortened by 0 bases and J by 3 bases, with 17 bases between the two germline ends.

The rearrangement links TRBV19 to TRBJ2-1; D is uncertain. CDR1 and CDR2 from the germline V gene are LNHDA and SQIVND (reference sequence). The CDR3 length is 13 residues. Trimming took off 4 bases at V and 8 bases at J, with 12 bases between the two ends. The DNA of the CDR3 is TGTGCCAGTAGTACGGTTTGGATGGATGAGCAGTTCTTC. Translation: CASSTVWMDEQFF.

This clonotype was counted many times. The V call is TRBV27, the J call TRBJ1-5; D gene uncertain. Germline assignment: CDR1 MNHEY and CDR2 SMNVEV (reference sequence). V was pared by 6 bases and J by 0 bases, with 12 bases between. The CDR3 runs to 15 residues. The CDR3 DNA reads as TGTGCCAGCAGCTTGTTGGGGAATAGCAATCAGCCCCAGCATTTT. Protein product: CASSLLGNSNQPQHF.

The table lists this clonotype with a few counts. The J gene is TRBJ2-2, the V gene TRBV4-3; 12 positions agree with TRBD2. CDR1 is LGHNA, CDR2 YSLEER, per germline. The CDR3 length is 18 residues. V shed 3 bases, J shed 3 bases, and the junction held 8 bases outside the gene matches. CDR3 sequence (DNA): TGCGCCAGCAGCCATTCTCTAGCGGGGGGGCCGGACACCGGGGAGCTGTTTTTT. It encodes CASSHSLAGGPDTGELFF.

The rearrangement links TRBV4-3 to TRBJ2-1; D remains unclear. The CDR3 covers 17 residues. The V gene's germline CDR1 is LGHNA and CDR2 YSLEER. Between the trimmed V and J ends, which lost 0 bases and 3 bases, there was a span of 15 bases. The CDR3 nucleotides read TGCGCCAGCAGCCAAGATTCAAACGCCGTGCGCTACAATGAGCAGTTCTTC. Amino acid sequence: CASSQDSNAVRYNEQFF.

This clonotype has at least ten counts. The rearrangement links TRBV12-3 or TRBV12-4 to TRBJ1-1; unclear D gene. V dropped 3 bases and J dropped 0 bases, with 20 bases sitting between them. This CDR3 comprises 18 residues. The CDR3 DNA reads as TGTGCCAGCAGTTTCGGCAAGCCGCTATTCCTCATGAACACTGAAGCTTTCTTT. This codes for CASSFGKPLFLMNTEAFF.

V is TRBV29-1 and J is TRBJ2-1; 8 bases are shared with TRBD1. Trimming cost V 3 bases and J 9 bases; bases outside gene matches: 13. The CDR3 has 15 amino acids. Germline V gives CDR1 SQVTM, CDR2 ANQGSEA. CDR3 in DNA: TGCAGCGTTGATGGGGCAGGGGGCGCTCCTGGTGAGCAGTTCTTC. Amino acids: CSVDGAGGAPGEQFF.

The J gene is TRBJ2-5, the V gene TRBV2; 11 positions match TRBD2. The CDR3 runs to 16 residues. Germline CDR1 reads SNHLY; CDR2 reads FYNNEI. Trimming at V came to 2 bases and at J to 7 bases, leaving 9 bases not matched to a gene. CDR3 loop: CASSETSGGFLRTQYF. CDR3 in DNA: TGTGCCAGCAGTGAAACTAGCGGGGGATTTTTGCGGACCCAGTACTTC.